This passage covers 8 T cell receptor beta chains from one sample sequenced in a study of shared clonotypes between healthy human individuals. The protocol was immunoSEQ multiplex PCR, while the TCRdb copy is restricted to in-frame clones and leaves out a portion. The profile covers around 2.5 million clones, with 93% appearing a single time and approximately 0.36% taken by the ten largest. The sample consisted of naive CD4+ T cells from PBMCs. Subset specified: CD45RA+ positively selected. Receptors were obtained from a man younger than 35 in good health. Some clones in this sample may be carry-over from other donors' samples.

This rearrangement joins TRBV5-1 to TRBJ2-3; 7 nucleotides line up with TRBD2. The CDR3 has 15 amino acids. J gave up 3 bases and V 3 bases, and 7 bases lay outside the gene matches. Germline-derived CDR1 and CDR2 are SGHRS and YFSETQ. The CDR3, as DNA: TGCGCCAGCAGCTCTACCCTCGGGGGGACAGATACGCAGTATTTT. Translated, it gives CASSSTLGGTDTQYF.

This chain joins TRBV13 and TRBJ2-5; D may be TRBD1 (6 bases). This CDR3 is built from 14 residues. CDR1 PRHDT and CDR2 FYEKMQ come from the germline V gene (reference sequence). Trimming shortened V by 0 bases and J by 5 bases, and 10 bases separated the two germline ends. CDR3 loop: CASSLGLRGETQYF. The CDR3, as DNA: TGTGCCAGCAGCTTAGGCCTAAGGGGGGAGACCCAGTACTTC. Looking up the rest from reference TRBV13 and TRBJ2-5 gives the full variable domain: AAGVIQSPRHLIKEKRETATLKCYPIPRHDTVYWYQQGPGQDPQFLISFYEKMQSDKGSIPDRFSAQQFSDYHSELNMSSLELGDSALYFCASSLGLRGETQYFGPGTRLLVL.

About this clone itself: The sample carries other DNA sequences with the same CDR3. The V gene is TRBV30, the J gene TRBJ1-2; 8 nucleotides match TRBD1. Germline V gene data show CDR1 as GTSNPN and CDR2 as SVGIG (reference sequence). CDR3 length: 12 amino acids. The junction had 1 base not matched to a gene; V was cut back by 2 bases and J by 5 bases. CDR3 sequence (DNA): TGTGCCTGGAGTAGGACAGGGTATGGCTACACCTTC. This encodes CAWSRTGYGYTF.

This chain links TRBV2 with TRBJ1-1; no firm D call. The V and J ends lost 6 bases and 0 bases respectively, with 14 bases between them. In germline, CDR1 is SNHLY, CDR2 FYNNEI. This CDR3 is 15 amino acids long. The CDR3 bases are TGTGCCAGCAGCCCCCGAACTGCCTTGAACACTGAAGCTTTCTTT. As protein: CASSPRTALNTEAFF.

This chain uses TRBV28 with TRBJ2-7; D is perhaps TRBD1 (5 bases). The V end was cut by 3 bases, the J end by 6 bases, with 15 bases between. This CDR3 has 14 amino acids. Germline CDR1 and CDR2: MDHEN and SYDVKM. The CDR3 DNA sequence: TGTGCCAGCAGTTTGCCTCAGGGTTTCGGCGAGCAGTACTTC. It codes for CASSLPQGFGEQYF.

This sequence joins TRBV2 and TRBJ1-2; maybe TRBD1 (6 bases). Between the trimmed V and J ends, which lost 4 bases and 7 bases, there was a span of 10 bases. CDR1 and CDR2 (germline): SNHLY, FYNNEI. This CDR3 spans 12 amino acids. This CDR3 is CASSAGVGGYTF. The DNA of the CDR3 is TGTGCCAGCAGTGCAGGGGTCGGTGGCTACACCTTC.

The rearrangement uses TRBV28 and TRBJ2-7, with D perhaps given as TRBD1 or TRBD2 (7 bases each). CDR3 size: 16 residues. The germline V gene has CDR1 MDHEN and CDR2 SYDVKM. V dropped 5 bases and J dropped 3 bases, with 20 bases sitting between them. CDR3 sequence (DNA): TGTGCCAGCAGTGTGGGACAGCTAGCGGAACTCTACGAGCAGTACTTC. Residues: CASSVGQLAELYEQYF.

This clone was seen once. The rearrangement joins TRBV12-5 to TRBJ2-5, with D perhaps matching TRBD2 (5 bases). CDR1 is LGHNT, CDR2 FRNRAP, per germline. V was clipped by 4 bases and J by 5 bases, with 11 bases between them. The CDR3 has 13 residues. CDR3 DNA sequence: TGTGCTAGTGGTTCTAGCCTAGGGGAGACCCAGTACTTC. Its protein product is CASGSSLGETQYF.